This TCR beta chain was sequenced for a study of response to subunit inactivated influenza vaccine. Overall study findings and caveats: Seasonal influenza vaccination, on each occasion, was suggested by the authors to recruit few new T cells.

The ends were cut back, 6 bases at V and 2 bases at J, with 16 bases in the middle. The CDR3 covers 16 residues. Germline V CDR1 and CDR2: MDHEN, SYDVKM. Each CDR3 protein gets one entry after TCRdb re-called the RT-PCR reads with MiXCR. The sample has just over 300,000 distinct CDR3 sequences, 20% to 25% seen once. In the case of this clonotype: Its cognate antigen is unknown.

The V and J genes are TRBV28 and TRBJ2-2, with D perhaps matching TRBD1 or TRBD2 (5 bases each). Sequencing was performed on PBMCs from blood, taken approximately 20 months after vaccination. The clonotype was recovered from a man aged 50-75 years who received an inactivated influenza vaccine. This chain's CDR3 is CASRNSGTLNTGELFF. The CDR3 coding sequence is TGTGCCAGCAGGAACTCCGGGACCCTTAACACCGGGGAGCTGTTTTTT.